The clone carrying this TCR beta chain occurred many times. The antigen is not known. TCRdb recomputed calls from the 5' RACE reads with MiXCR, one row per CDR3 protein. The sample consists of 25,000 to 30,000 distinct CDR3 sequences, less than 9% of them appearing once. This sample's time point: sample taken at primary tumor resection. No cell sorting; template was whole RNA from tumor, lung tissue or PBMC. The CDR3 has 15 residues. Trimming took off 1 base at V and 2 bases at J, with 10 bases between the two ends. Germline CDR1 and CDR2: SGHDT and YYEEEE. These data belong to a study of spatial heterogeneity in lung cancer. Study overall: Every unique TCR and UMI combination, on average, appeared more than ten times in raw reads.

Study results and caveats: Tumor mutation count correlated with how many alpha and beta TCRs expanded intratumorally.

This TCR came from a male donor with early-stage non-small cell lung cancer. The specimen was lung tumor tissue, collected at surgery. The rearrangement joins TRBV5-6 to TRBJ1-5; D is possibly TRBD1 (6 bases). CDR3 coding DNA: TGTGCCAGCAGCTTGAAGGGGGGAGGCAATCAGCCCCAGCATTTT. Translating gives CASSLKGGGNQPQHF.